The clone carrying this TCR beta chain was picked up one time. This specimen comes from a study of blood T cell repertoires in COVID-19. About the research overall: Samples came from the United States, Italy and Spain, spanning acute and convalescent COVID-19. From T cells, B-cell-depleted T cells, or PBMCs came the material, which was cDNA or gDNA.

Germline V gene data show CDR1 as MNHEY and CDR2 as SVGAGI. The junction had 2 bases not matched to a gene; V was cut back by 0 bases and J by 2 bases. The CDR3 is 16 residues long. Those who participated ranged in age from roughly 18 to 100 years and resided in about two dozen US areas. Authors' data handling: Quantification of nucleated cells was approximated via reference gene primer amplification. Repertoires were generated with immunoSEQ multiplex PCR, while TCRdb's copy carries only in-frame clones and drops some. V, J and clone size reflect that table, while D and trimming were determined from the DNA. The sample includes nearly 200,000 clones, 89% of them seen just once.

This receptor was identified in a woman between 18 and 29 years old who had recovered from COVID-19. The V and J genes are TRBV6-5 and TRBJ2-5, with TRBD2 matching 11 bases. Sequenced sample: PBMCs or T cells enriched from blood (not recorded which). CDR3 nucleotide sequence: TGTGCCAGCAGTTACTCTACTAGCGGGGGACAAGAGACCCAGTACTTC. This sequence encodes CASSYSTSGGQETQYF.